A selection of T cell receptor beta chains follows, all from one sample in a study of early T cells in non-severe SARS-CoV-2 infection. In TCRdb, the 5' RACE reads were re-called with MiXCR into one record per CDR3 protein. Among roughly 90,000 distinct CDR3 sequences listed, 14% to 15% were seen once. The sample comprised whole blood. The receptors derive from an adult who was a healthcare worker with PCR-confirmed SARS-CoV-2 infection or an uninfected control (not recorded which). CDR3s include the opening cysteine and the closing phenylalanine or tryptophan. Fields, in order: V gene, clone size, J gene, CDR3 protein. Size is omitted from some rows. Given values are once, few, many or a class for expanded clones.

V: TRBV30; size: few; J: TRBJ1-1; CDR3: CAWSKSGGMNTEAFF
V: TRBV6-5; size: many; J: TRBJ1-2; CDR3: CASRALSGYTF
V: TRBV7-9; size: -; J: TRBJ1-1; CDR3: CASSFFSGQPNTEAFF
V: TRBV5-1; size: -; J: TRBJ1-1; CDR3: CASSLDRADTEAFF
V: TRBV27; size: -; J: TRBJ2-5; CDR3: CASSHGTTGIETQYF
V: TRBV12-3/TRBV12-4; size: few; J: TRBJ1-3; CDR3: CASGRTGAGNTIYF
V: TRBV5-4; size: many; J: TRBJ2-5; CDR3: CASSLEGLQTQYF
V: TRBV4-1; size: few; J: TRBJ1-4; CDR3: CASSQGEIKAGRLFF
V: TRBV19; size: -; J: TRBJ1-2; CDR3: CASSYLAGQYGYTF
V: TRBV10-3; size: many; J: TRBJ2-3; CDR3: CAISVAIGSDTQYF
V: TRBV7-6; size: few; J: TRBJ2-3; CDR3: CASSLSILAGLDTQYF
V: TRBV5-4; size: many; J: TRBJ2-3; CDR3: CASSSPNLGGAADTQYF
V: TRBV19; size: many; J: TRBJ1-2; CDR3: CASRYSGTYGYTF
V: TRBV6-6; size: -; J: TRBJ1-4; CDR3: CASRTQGVGEEKLFF
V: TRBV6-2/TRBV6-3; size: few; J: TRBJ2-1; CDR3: CASSWRGFDEQFF
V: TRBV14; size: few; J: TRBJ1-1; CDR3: CASRRQHGGTEAFF
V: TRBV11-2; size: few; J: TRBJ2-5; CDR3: CASSRPLGETQYF
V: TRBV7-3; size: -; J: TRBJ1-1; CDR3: CASSPPDREGTEAFF
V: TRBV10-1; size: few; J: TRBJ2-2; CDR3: CASSQQTGELFF